This is a list of T cell receptor beta chains from one sample in a study of blood T cell repertoires in COVID-19. TCRdb's table, derived via immunoSEQ multiplex PCR, lists solely in-frame clones and lacks some. The profile shows 200,000 to 250,000 clones, approximately 90% of them singletons. Sequencing was carried out using PBMCs or T cells enriched from blood (not recorded which). Every receptor here comes from a man aged 25-45 years who had recovered from COVID-19. CDR3s leave out the opening cysteine and the closing phenylalanine or tryptophan.

>TRBV2|TRBJ1-6|13
ASSEDWGGNSPLH
>TRBV5-5|TRBJ2-7|13
ASKRRQGEGYEQY
>TRBV9|TRBJ2-2|13
ASSAGTTNTGELF
>TRBV10-3|TRBJ2-1|12
AISVPDLYNEQF
>TRBV9|TRBJ2-1|13
ASSVLSLGAGEQF
>TRBV6-5|TRBJ1-1|12
ASSSREGWTEAF
>TRBV6-5|TRBJ2-7|12
ASSPGLISYEQY
>TRBV2|TRBJ2-1|11
ASSDSGYNEQF
>TRBV19|TRBJ2-1|12
ASSLGLEDNEQF
>TRBV5-4|TRBJ2-1|13
ASSPRAGVDNEQF
>TRBV12-1|TRBJ1-5|16
ASRWRDRGARSNQPQH
>TRBV3-1/TRBV3-2|TRBJ1-2|12
ASSQDGQLYGYT
>TRBV7-9|TRBJ1-1|11
ASSSLGGTEAF
>TRBV18|TRBJ1-1|11
ASSGADGTEAF
>TRBV10-1|TRBJ2-6|12
ASSDPAGANVLT